These T cell receptor beta chains were read from a single sample in a study of blood T cell repertoires in COVID-19. Sequencing was performed with immunoSEQ multiplex PCR; in TCRdb, only in-frame clones are kept and a portion is missing. The table shows about 380,000 clones, with 81% occurring only once. Specimen: peripheral blood. Receptors originate from a human donor with acute or convalescent COVID-19. The donor label of this sample is uncertain. Both conserved end residues are part of each CDR3. D genes are given only for firm matches. For some rows the clone size is stated as once, few or many, or as a class when expanded; others skip it.

j_call v_call d_call clone_size cdr3_nt cdr3_aa
TRBJ1-5 TRBV18 - - TGTGCCAGCTCACGAGACGGACGGGAGAATCAGCCCCAGCATTTT CASSRDGRENQPQHF
TRBJ1-5 TRBV19 - - TGTGCCAGTAGCGGGGGGAGGCGCAATCAGCCCCAGCATTTT CASSGGRRNQPQHF
TRBJ2-5 TRBV7-2 - - TGTGCCAGCAGTTCTCGGGGGATTCGAGAGACCCAGTACTTC CASSSRGIRETQYF
TRBJ1-5 TRBV18 - - TGTGCCAGCTCATTCTTTAGCGCCGGGAGCAATCAGCCCCAGCATTTT CASSFFSAGSNQPQHF
TRBJ2-1 TRBV6-5 TRBD1 - TGTGCCAGCAGTAGAGTTGGGACAGTCTACAATGAGCAGTTCTTC CASSRVGTVYNEQFF
TRBJ2-5 TRBV28 - - TGTGCCAGCAGTTTAGTGGGCCGGGAGACCCAGTACTTC CASSLVGRETQYF
TRBJ2-7 TRBV19 - - TGTGCCAGTAGTGGAGGATACTACGAGCAGTACTTC CASSGGYYEQYF
TRBJ1-2 TRBV24-1 - - TGTGCCACCAGTGACCAGGACTCGCGGGGCTACACCTTC CATSDQDSRGYTF
TRBJ1-2 TRBV5-4 - - TGTGCCAGCAGCTTTGGAGTGACGGATGGCTACACCTTC CASSFGVTDGYTF
TRBJ2-5 TRBV18 TRBD2 - TGTGCCAGCTCACCGGGCGGGAGTGAGACCCAGTACTTC CASSPGGSETQYF
TRBJ1-1 TRBV19 - - TGTGCCAGTAGTATAGGGGCGGGGGACACTGAAGCTTTCTTT CASSIGAGDTEAFF
TRBJ1-2 TRBV29-1 - - TGCAGCGTTGACATGGGGGGAAATGGTGGCTACACCTTC CSVDMGGNGGYTF
TRBJ2-1 TRBV5-6 TRBD2 once TGTGCCAGCAGCCCCAGGACTAGCGGGAACGGTGAGCAGTTCTTC CASSPRTSGNGEQFF
TRBJ2-7 TRBV3-1/TRBV3-2 TRBD2 few TGTGCCAGCAGCCAAGTTATTGGCGGACTAGCGGGAGCATACGAGCAGTACTTC CASSQVIGGLAGAYEQYF
TRBJ2-2 TRBV18 - - TGTGCCAGCTCACTACCTGGGCCCGGGGAGCTGTTTTTT CASSLPGPGELFF
TRBJ1-2 TRBV6-5 TRBD1 - TGTGCCAGCAGTTACACGGGACAGGGAGTCGGCTACACCTTC CASSYTGQGVGYTF
TRBJ1-5 TRBV10-3 - - TGTGCCATCAGTGAGACGGTCAATCAGCCCCAGCATTTT CAISETVNQPQHF
TRBJ1-6 TRBV12-3/TRBV12-4 - - TGTGCCAGCAGTTTGGGACTCAATTCACCCCTCCACTTT CASSLGLNSPLHF
TRBJ2-5 TRBV29-1 TRBD2 once TGCAGCGTTGAGTTAGCGGGAGGTCAAGAGACCCAGTACTTC CSVELAGGQETQYF
TRBJ2-5 TRBV6-1 TRBD1 - TGTGCCAGCAGTGAAGCAGACAGGGGTGAGACCCAGTACTTC CASSEADRGETQYF
TRBJ2-3 TRBV5-6 TRBD1 - TGTGCCAGCAGCTTCGGGACAGGGTTTGATACGCAGTATTTT CASSFGTGFDTQYF
TRBJ1-5 TRBV7-8 - - TGTGCCAGCAGCCACAGGGCCGACAATCAGCCCCAGCATTTT CASSHRADNQPQHF
TRBJ2-7 TRBV20-1 - few TGCAGTGCTCACAGGAGCGAAGAGCAGTACTTC CSAHRSEEQYF
TRBJ2-1 TRBV3-1/TRBV3-2 TRBD2 few TGTGCCAGCAGCCTGTCCGGGACTAGCTCCTACAATGAGCAGTTCTTC CASSLSGTSSYNEQFF
TRBJ1-5 TRBV6-6 TRBD1 - TGTGCCAGCAGCGGACAGGGGGCCGGCAATCAGCCCCAGCATTTT CASSGQGAGNQPQHF
TRBJ2-1 TRBV19 TRBD1 - TGTGCCAGTAGTATCTTGGACAGGGGGCCGGTTGAGCAGTTCTTC CASSILDRGPVEQFF